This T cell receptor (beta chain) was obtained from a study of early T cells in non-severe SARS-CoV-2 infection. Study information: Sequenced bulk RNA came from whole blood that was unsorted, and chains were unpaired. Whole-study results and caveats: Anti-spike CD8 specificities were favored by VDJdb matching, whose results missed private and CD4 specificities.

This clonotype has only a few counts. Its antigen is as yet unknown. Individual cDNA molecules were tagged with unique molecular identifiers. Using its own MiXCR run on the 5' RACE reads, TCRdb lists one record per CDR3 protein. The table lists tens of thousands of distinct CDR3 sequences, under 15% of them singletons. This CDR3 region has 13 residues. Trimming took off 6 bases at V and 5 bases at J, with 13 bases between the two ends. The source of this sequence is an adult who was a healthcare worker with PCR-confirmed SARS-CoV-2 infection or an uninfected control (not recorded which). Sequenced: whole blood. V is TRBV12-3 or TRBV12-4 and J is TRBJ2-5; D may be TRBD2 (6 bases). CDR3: CASRSGGVETQYF. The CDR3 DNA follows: TGTGCCAGCAGGTCCGGAGGGGTCGAGACCCAGTACTTC.